The 24 T cell receptor beta chains reported below all come from one sample, sequenced in a study of blood T cell repertoires in COVID-19. Generated by immunoSEQ multiplex PCR, the TCRdb table keeps only in-frame clones and is missing some. This sample has about 210,000 clones, with 85% to 90% found just once. Sequenced material: PBMCs or T cells enriched from blood (not recorded which). The receptor set was obtained from a man aged 30 to 45 who had recovered from COVID-19.

This clone occurred once. The chain joins TRBV12-3 or TRBV12-4 to TRBJ1-6; D not certain. CDR3 length: 13 residues. The V end was cut by 3 bases, the J end by 9 bases, with 9 bases between. CDR3 protein: CASSFGVGSPLHF. For the CDR3, the DNA is TGTGCCAGCAGTTTCGGGGTTGGTTCACCCCTCCACTTT.

V usage is TRBV23-1 and J usage is TRBJ2-3; TRBD1 is a possible D gene (5 bases). TRBV23-1 is an ORF; its function is uncertain. The CDR3 totals 15 residues. V lost 0 bases and J lost 4, with 11 bases in between. CDR3 nucleotides: TGCGCCAGCAGTCAATCACTCAGGGTGGCAGATACGCAGTATTTT. It codes for CASSQSLRVADTQYF.

Of note for this clone: The sample contains more than one DNA sequence encoding this CDR3. The chain combines TRBV30 with TRBJ2-3; tentatively, D is TRBD1 (6 bases). The CDR3 has 13 amino acids. Germline CDR1 and CDR2: GTSNPN and SVGIG (reference sequence). V lost 0 bases, J lost 6 bases, and 10 bases lay in between. Here the CDR3 reads CAWSVQGADTQYF. For the CDR3, the DNA is TGTGCCTGGAGTGTACAGGGAGCGGATACGCAGTATTTT.

The CDR3 DNA reads as TGTGCCAGCAGCGTAGCTCAGAGGACAGGGGTGAACACCGGGGAGCTGTTTTTT. It encodes CASSVAQRTGVNTGELFF. The gene calls are TRBV9 and TRBJ2-2, with 9 bases lining up with TRBD1. Germline V gene lookup returns CDR1 SGDLS and CDR2 YYNGEE. V lost 0 bases, J lost 1 base, and 7 bases stayed unmatched. This CDR3 has 18 amino acids.

The chain carries TRBV30 and TRBJ1-2; 7 nucleotides match TRBD1. The length of the CDR3 is 12 residues. V gave up 3 bases and J gave up 8 bases; unmatched junction bases: 6. In germline, CDR1 is GTSNPN, CDR2 SVGIG (reference sequence). CDR3: CAWRQGKGGYTF. The CDR3 DNA follows: TGTGCCTGGAGACAGGGGAAAGGCGGCTACACCTTC.

V usage is TRBV28 and J usage is TRBJ2-3; maybe TRBD1 (6 bases). In germline, CDR1 is MDHEN, CDR2 SYDVKM. Trimming cost V 4 bases and J 3 bases, with 11 bases left between them. The CDR3 loop spans 14 amino acids. The CDR3 nucleotides are TGTGCCAGCAGTTCTCGAAGGGGGACAGATACGCAGTATTTT. Its protein is CASSSRRGTDTQYF.

Of note for this clone: The identical CDR3 is also encoded by other nucleotide sequences in the sample. This chain connects TRBV5-4 to TRBJ1-4; weak D call: TRBD1 (6 bases). The V gene's germline CDR1 is SGHNT and CDR2 YYREEE (reference sequence). The ends were cut back, 1 base at V and 5 bases at J, with 6 bases in the middle. CDR3 length: 13 residues. The DNA of the CDR3 is TGTGCCAGCAGCTTGACAGGGAATGAAAAACTGTTTTTT. Its protein product is CASSLTGNEKLFF.

The chain couples TRBV11-2 to TRBJ2-2; tentative D call: TRBD2 (7 bases). Germline V gene sequence: CDR1 SGHAT, CDR2 FQNNGV. V was clipped by 6 bases and J by 3 bases, with 17 bases between them. CDR3 size: 16 residues. CDR3 coding DNA: TGTGCCAGCAGACGCCCCGGGGGGCGGGACACCGGGGAGCTGTTTTTT. Amino acid sequence: CASRRPGGRDTGELFF.

The chain employs TRBV11-2 and TRBJ2-7, with 10 nucleotides matching TRBD1. Germline V gene data show CDR1 as SGHAT and CDR2 as FQNNGV. The CDR3 length is 15 residues. The V segment lost 1 base and the J segment 3 bases; nucleotides outside the gene matches: 3. The CDR3 loop reads CASSLAWDRGYEQYF. The CDR3 DNA is TGTGCCAGCAGCTTAGCCTGGGACAGGGGCTACGAGCAGTACTTC. The full variable domain, its missing parts supplied by reference TRBV11-2 and TRBJ2-7, is EAGVAQSPRYKIIEKRQSVAFWCNPISGHATLYWYQQILGQGPKLLIQFQNNGVVDDSQLPKDRFSAERLKGVDSTLKIQPAKLEDSAVYLCASSLAWDRGYEQYFGPGTRLTVT.

The V gene is TRBV6-5, the J gene TRBJ1-2; D is uncertain. Germline V CDR1 and CDR2: MNHEY, SVGAGI. Deletions cut 0 bases from V and 8 bases from J, with 13 bases between. The CDR3 runs 14 residues. Here the CDR3 reads CASSYSGGRRGYTF. CDR3 DNA sequence: TGTGCCAGCAGTTACTCCGGAGGCCGGCGAGGCTACACCTTC.

The gene calls are TRBV7-2 and TRBJ1-2; possibly TRBD1 for D (6 bases). The germline V and J ends were trimmed by 5 bases and 8 bases, with 9 bases remaining between them. Germline V gives CDR1 SGHTA, CDR2 FQGNSA. The CDR3 is 11 amino acids. CDR3 DNA sequence: TGTGCCAGCAGCACAGGGTACGGCTACACCTTC. Amino acid sequence: CASSTGYGYTF.

CDR3 in amino acids: CASGLAGEDTQYF. In DNA, the CDR3 is TGTGCCAGCGGACTAGCGGGAGAGGATACGCAGTATTTT. This chain links TRBV25-1 with TRBJ2-3; 13 bases match TRBD2. The CDR3 totals 13 residues. Germline assignment: CDR1 MGHDK and CDR2 SYGVNS. The trim removed 8 bases at V and 6 bases at J, leaving 2 bases unmatched.

V gene TRBV13 combines with J gene TRBJ2-3, with 8 bases that match TRBD2. The CDR3 is 15 amino acids. Germline values: CDR1 PRHDT, CDR2 FYEKMQ (reference sequence). V lost 4 bases and J lost 4; bases outside the gene matches: 7. CDR3: CASSSGLAGADTQYF. The CDR3 region has the DNA TGTGCCAGCAGCTCGGGTCTAGCGGGCGCAGATACGCAGTATTTT. Together with reference TRBV13 and TRBJ2-3, the CDR3 gives the full variable domain: AAGVIQSPRHLIKEKRETATLKCYPIPRHDTVYWYQQGPGQDPQFLISFYEKMQSDKGSIPDRFSAQQFSDYHSELNMSSLELGDSALYFCASSSGLAGADTQYFGPGTRLTVL.

The chain is built from TRBV13 and TRBJ2-6, with no clear D. Germline V gene lookup returns CDR1 PRHDT and CDR2 FYEKMQ (reference sequence). The V end lost 2 bases, the J end lost 2 bases, and 10 bases lay between the germline ends. This CDR3 is 16 amino acids long. The CDR3 DNA reads as TGTGCCAGCAGCTTACCCAGATCTCCTGGGGCCAACGTCCTGACTTTC. Translated, it gives CASSLPRSPGANVLTF.

This chain joins TRBV6-1 and TRBJ1-4; D ambiguous. The CDR3 consists of 18 residues. The germline V gene encodes CDR1 MNHNS and CDR2 SASEGT. V shed 2 bases and J shed 7 bases, with 23 bases lying between them. This CDR3 reads CASSEIFEVREEGEKLFF. The CDR3 nucleotides read TGTGCCAGCAGTGAAATTTTCGAGGTTCGGGAGGAGGGTGAAAAACTGTTTTTT.

The V call is TRBV7-9, the J call TRBJ1-3; no firm D call. Between the trimmed V and J ends, which lost 4 bases and 0 bases, there was a span of 7 bases. The CDR3 loop spans 14 amino acids. Germline assignment: CDR1 SEHNR and CDR2 FQNEAQ (reference sequence). The CDR3 DNA reads as TGTGCCAGCAGCTCGGGGAACTCTGGAAACACCATATATTTT. Translated, it gives CASSSGNSGNTIYF. The full variable domain, in which reference TRBV7-9 and TRBJ1-3 provide the parts outside the CDR3, is DTGVSQNPRHKITKRGQNVTFRCDPISEHNRLYWYRQTLGQGPEFLTYFQNEAQLEKSRLLSDRFSAERPKGSFSTLEIQRTEQGDSAMYLCASSSGNSGNTIYFGEGSWLTVV.

The genes are TRBV27 and TRBJ2-6; 9 nucleotides line up with TRBD1. Germline V lookup: CDR1 MNHEY, CDR2 SMNVEV (reference sequence). Trimming cost V 6 bases and J 1 base; bases outside gene matches: 7. The CDR3 loop spans 17 amino acids. The CDR3 coding sequence is TGTGCCAGCAGACCATCCGGGACAGGGTCTGGGGCCAACGTCCTGACTTTC. Protein sequence: CASRPSGTGSGANVLTF.

This rearrangement joins TRBV5-1 to TRBJ2-2, with D possibly TRBD2 on 6 matching bases. From germline, CDR1 is SGHRS and CDR2 YFSETQ. Trimming left V 0 bases short and J 5 bases short, with 14 bases between. The CDR3 has 16 residues. Here the CDR3 DNA reads TGCGCCAGCAGCTTGGTTCGGGGGTCGGGGACCGGGGAGCTGTTTTTT. This sequence encodes CASSLVRGSGTGELFF.

V is TRBV7-2 and J is TRBJ2-1; possibly TRBD1 for D (6 bases). The CDR3 spans 16 residues. V lost 5 bases and J 2 bases, leaving 16 bases between the germline ends. The germline V gene encodes CDR1 SGHTA and CDR2 FQGNSA. The CDR3 is CASSPEGVSPYNEQFF. The DNA of the CDR3 is TGTGCCAGCAGCCCCGAGGGGGTGTCCCCCTACAATGAGCAGTTCTTC. The complete variable domain, with remaining parts taken from reference TRBV7-2 and TRBJ2-1, reads GAGVSQSPSNKVTEKGKDVELRCDPISGHTALYWYRQSLGQGLEFLIYFQGNSAPDKSGLPSDRFSAERTGGSVSTLTIQRTQQEDSAVYLCASSPEGVSPYNEQFFGPGTRLTVL.

This clone was seen just once. This chain connects TRBV5-6 to TRBJ1-1; D uncertain. Germline V gene lookup returns CDR1 SGHDT and CDR2 YYEEEE. The CDR3 loop spans 13 amino acids. Deletions cut 0 bases from V and 8 bases from J, with 11 bases between. This chain's CDR3 is CASSLDAGQEAFF. Here the CDR3 DNA reads TGTGCCAGCAGCTTGGATGCAGGTCAAGAAGCTTTCTTT.

Written as DNA, the CDR3 is TGTGCCAGCAGCGATCCCGTGGAAGGACAGGACGACGAGCAGTACTTC. Encoded protein: CASSDPVEGQDDEQYF. The chain employs TRBV9 and TRBJ2-7; 7 bases agree with TRBD1. Trimming at V came to 3 bases and at J to 5 bases, leaving 14 bases not matched to a gene. There are 16 residues in the CDR3. Germline lookup yields CDR1 SGDLS and CDR2 YYNGEE.

A few counts support this clone. The chain uses TRBV19 and TRBJ1-5; no clear D gene. There are 14 residues in the CDR3. Germline CDR1 and CDR2: LNHDA and SQIVND (reference sequence). V lost 5 bases, J lost 0 bases, and 8 bases lay in between. CDR3 sequence reads: CASSPVYSNQPQHF. Written as DNA, the CDR3 is TGTGCCAGTAGTCCAGTATATAGCAATCAGCCCCAGCATTTT.

The chain is built from TRBV19 and TRBJ2-5; TRBD1 agrees at 11 bases. CDR1 LNHDA and CDR2 SQIVND come from the germline V gene (reference sequence). V was pared by 6 bases and J by 4 bases, with 10 bases of the junction left unmatched. The CDR3 covers 16 residues. As DNA, the CDR3 is TGTGCCAGTAGCCCCGGACAGGGGGCGCCCCGAGAGACCCAGTACTTC. This gives the protein CASSPGQGAPRETQYF.

The chain recombines TRBV11-2 with TRBJ2-3; TRBD2 agrees at 7 bases. Germline V gene sequence: CDR1 SGHAT, CDR2 FQNNGV. CDR3 size: 18 residues. J lost 0 bases, V lost 3 bases, and 12 bases had no gene match. The CDR3 sequence is CASSLGWASGPSTDTQYF. DNA of the CDR3: TGTGCCAGCAGCTTGGGGTGGGCTAGCGGACCCAGCACAGATACGCAGTATTTT.